Shown below are 20 T cell receptor beta chains from a single sample sequenced in a study of draining lymph node invasion in breast cancer. Cells sorted as CD4+ CD45RA- CD25- were taken as memory conventional CD4 T cells. TCRdb processed the bulk RNA-seq reads anew with MiXCR; each CDR3 protein has one entry. The sample yields approximately 3,000 distinct CDR3 sequences, around 83% seen once. What was sequenced was sorted memory CD4+ effector T cells from a lymph node. The receptors were gathered from a female donor with luminal breast cancer.

V and J are TRBV5-4 and TRBJ1-1; D is unclear. Trimming left V 3 bases short and J 5 bases short, with 8 bases between. CDR3 length equals 12 residues. The germline CDR1 and CDR2 sequences are SGHNT and YYREEE (reference sequence). CDR3 sequence reads: CASSSAWTEAFF. CDR3 nucleotide sequence: TGTGCCAGCAGCTCGGCGTGGACTGAAGCTTTCTTT.

The chain uses TRBV27 and TRBJ1-2; 9 bases are a match to TRBD1. Germline V gene data show CDR1 as MNHEY and CDR2 as SMNVEV (reference sequence). CDR3 length: 15 residues. V dropped 5 bases and J dropped 8; count of bases not matched to a gene: 12. In nucleotides, the CDR3 is TGTGCCAGCAGTCCTCTACAGGGGGCAGTGAAGGGCTACACCTTC. Translated, it gives CASSPLQGAVKGYTF.

The rearrangement uses TRBV4-3 and TRBJ1-2; the D gene is possibly TRBD1 (5 bases). The ends were cut back, 1 base at V and 6 bases at J, with 15 bases in the middle. Germline-derived CDR1 and CDR2 are LGHNA and YSLEER. This CDR3 comprises 15 residues. CDR3 sequence (DNA): TGCGCCAGCAGCCAAGTCGGGGGAAGAGGACATGGCTACACCTTC. This translates into CASSQVGGRGHGYTF.

CDR3 sequence: CASSPPGPRYNEQFF. The CDR3 region has the DNA TGTGCCAGCAGCCCGCCCGGGCCGCGGTACAATGAGCAGTTCTTC. This rearrangement joins TRBV11-2 to TRBJ2-1; D is unclear. Germline CDR1 is SGHAT and CDR2 is FQNNGV. The CDR3 extends over 15 amino acids. The ends were cut back, 5 bases at V and 4 bases at J, with 15 bases in the middle.

This sequence joins TRBV19 and TRBJ1-2; the match to TRBD1 covers 8 bases. Germline CDR1 LNHDA, CDR2 SQIVND (reference sequence). This CDR3 has 13 amino acids. V lost 7 bases and J lost 7; bases outside the gene matches: 8. The CDR3 DNA sequence: TGTGCCAGTACCCCTCAGGGGGCTAGTGGCTACACCTTC. The encoded protein is CASTPQGASGYTF.

The chain combines TRBV2 with TRBJ1-1; the D is unclear. This CDR3 contains 13 residues. Trimming stripped 4 bases from V and 1 base from J, with 7 bases between. Germline V CDR1 and CDR2: SNHLY, FYNNEI. Here the CDR3 reads CASSVGQNTEAFF. The CDR3 DNA is TGTGCCAGCAGTGTGGGTCAGAACACTGAAGCTTTCTTT.

V and J are TRBV13 and TRBJ1-3; no definite D call. CDR3 length equals 17 residues. Germline-derived CDR1 and CDR2 are PRHDT and FYEKMQ (reference sequence). Trimming removed 5 bases at V and 0 bases at J, with 17 bases between. The CDR3 loop reads CASSPNGWALSGNTIYF. CDR3 bases: TGTGCCAGCAGCCCCAATGGCTGGGCCCTCTCTGGAAACACCATATATTTT.

Details on this clonotype: Germline and junction disagree at one end, which may indicate a read error. CDR3 sequence: CASSREGNPEAFF. CDR3 coding DNA: TGCGCCAGCAGTCGAGAGGGGAACCCTGAAGCTTTCTTT. This sequence joins TRBV5-1 and TRBJ1-1, with D perhaps TRBD1 (5 bases). The CDR3 is 13 residues long. Germline V lookup: CDR1 SGHRS, CDR2 YFSETQ.

The chain has TRBV4-2 and TRBJ2-2; possibly TRBD2 for D (5 bases). This CDR3 is built from 15 residues. The germline V and J ends were trimmed by 4 bases and 4 bases, with 13 bases remaining between them. In germline, CDR1 is LGHNA, CDR2 YNFKEQ. The CDR3 coding sequence is TGTGCCAGCAGCCCGGAGGCGATGGGCACCGGGGAGCTGTTTTTT. It specifies CASSPEAMGTGELFF.

This chain joins TRBV6-1 and TRBJ2-7; tentatively, D is TRBD2 (6 bases). This CDR3 region has 14 residues. Germline loops: CDR1 MNHNS, CDR2 SASEGT. The V and J ends lost 2 bases and 2 bases respectively, with 10 bases between them. CDR3 nucleotide sequence: TGTGCCAGCAGTGAAATGCGGGGCGCCTACGAGCAGTACTTC. Its translation is CASSEMRGAYEQYF.

The chain uses TRBV18 and TRBJ1-1; no clear D gene. There are 14 residues in the CDR3. Germline V gene lookup returns CDR1 KGHSH and CDR2 LQKENI. V gave up 3 bases and J gave up 7 bases, with 15 bases separating them. CDR3 sequence (DNA): TGTGCCAGCTCACCCGTCAGCACACTATATGAAGCTTTCTTT. Protein sequence: CASSPVSTLYEAFF. Combining the CDR3 with reference TRBV18 and TRBJ1-1 gives the whole variable domain NAGVMQNPRHLVRRRGQEARLRCSPMKGHSHVYWYRQLPEEGLKFMVYLQKENIIDESGMPKERFSAEFPKEGPSILRIQQVVRGDSAAYFCASSPVSTLYEAFFGQGTRLTVV.

This clonotype was detected once. The gene calls are TRBV5-6 and TRBJ2-1; 14 nucleotides agree with TRBD2. Germline trimming cut 3 bases from V and 8 bases from J; bases unmatched to any gene: 13. The length of the CDR3 is 18 residues. Germline V gene data show CDR1 as SGHDT and CDR2 as YYEEEE. CDR3: CASSSRLAGGYRADEQFF. The CDR3 bases are TGTGCCAGCAGCTCCCGACTAGCGGGGGGGTATCGGGCGGATGAGCAGTTCTTC.

The genes are TRBV9 and TRBJ1-2, with D possibly matching TRBD1 (5 bases). The CDR3 covers 14 residues. In germline, CDR1 is SGDLS, CDR2 YYNGEE. V was trimmed by 5 bases and J by 3 bases, leaving 14 bases between them. CDR3: CASSTTGTDYGYTF. The CDR3 bases are TGTGCCAGCAGTACCACCGGGACGGACTATGGCTACACCTTC.

V is TRBV19 and J is TRBJ1-1, with D tentatively TRBD1 (5 bases). The germline V and J ends were trimmed by 7 bases and 7 bases, with 19 bases remaining between them. Germline lookup yields CDR1 LNHDA and CDR2 SQIVND (reference sequence). This CDR3 comprises 14 residues. The CDR3 DNA reads TGTGCCAGTATCGACTGGGGGAAGGTGGGTGAAGCTTTCTTT. This encodes CASIDWGKVGEAFF.

The rearrangement uses TRBV4-1 and TRBJ1-5; tentative D call: TRBD1 (6 bases). The V gene's germline CDR1 is MGHRA and CDR2 YSYEKL. Trimming left V 0 bases short and J 2 bases short, with 14 bases between. The CDR3 consists of 17 residues. DNA of the CDR3: TGCGCCAGCAGCCAAGAGGTATTAGCAGGGGGCAATCAGCCCCAGCATTTT. As protein: CASSQEVLAGGNQPQHF.

The chain has TRBV12-3 or TRBV12-4 and TRBJ2-5; no definite D call. This CDR3 has 13 residues. Trimming pared 7 bases from V and 2 bases from J, leaving 11 bases between. The CDR3 bases are TGTGCCAGCACTCTACTACGGCAAGAGACCCAGTACTTC. Residues: CASTLLRQETQYF.

The chain carries TRBV30 and TRBJ1-5; tentative D call: TRBD1 (5 bases). Germline-derived CDR1 and CDR2 are GTSNPN and SVGIG (reference sequence). The germline V and J ends were trimmed by 0 bases and 11 bases, with 17 bases remaining between them. The CDR3 contains 14 residues. CDR3 in DNA: TGTGCCTGGAGTGTCCCACACCCGTTGGGGGCCCAGCATTTT. Translation: CAWSVPHPLGAQHF. The entire variable domain, with the rest obtained from reference TRBV30 and TRBJ1-5, is as follows: SQTIHQWPATLVQPVGSPLSLECTVEGTSNPNLYWYRQAAGRGLQLLFYSVGIGQISSEVPQNLSASRPQDRQFILSSKKLLLSDSGFYLCAWSVPHPLGAQHFGDGTRLSIL.

The V gene is TRBV4-1, the J gene TRBJ1-1; D might be TRBD1 (5 bases). CDR1 is MGHRA, CDR2 YSYEKL, per germline. CDR3 length: 13 residues. Trimming removed 0 bases from V and 7 bases from J, with 9 bases in between. The CDR3 protein is CASSQEGGIEAFF. The CDR3 nucleotides are TGCGCCAGCAGCCAAGAGGGGGGGATTGAAGCTTTCTTT.

This clonotype showed up just once. This chain connects TRBV6-2 or TRBV6-3 to TRBJ2-5, with TRBD2 identical over 12 bases. Germline V gives CDR1 MNHEY, CDR2 SVGEGT. The CDR3 runs 16 residues. J was trimmed by 5 bases and V by 0 bases; bases with no gene match: 4. The CDR3 loop is CASSYSLAGGRETQYF. The DNA of the CDR3 is TGTGCCAGCAGTTACTCCCTAGCGGGAGGGAGGGAGACCCAGTACTTC.

This sequence joins TRBV29-1 and TRBJ1-1, with D uncertain. The germline gives CDR1 SQVTM, CDR2 ANQGSEA. Between the trimmed V and J ends, which lost 2 bases and 6 bases, there was a span of 10 bases. The CDR3 runs 12 residues. DNA for the CDR3: TGCAGCGTTGAATTGGAGGGAGCTGAAGCTTTCTTT. Residues: CSVELEGAEAFF.